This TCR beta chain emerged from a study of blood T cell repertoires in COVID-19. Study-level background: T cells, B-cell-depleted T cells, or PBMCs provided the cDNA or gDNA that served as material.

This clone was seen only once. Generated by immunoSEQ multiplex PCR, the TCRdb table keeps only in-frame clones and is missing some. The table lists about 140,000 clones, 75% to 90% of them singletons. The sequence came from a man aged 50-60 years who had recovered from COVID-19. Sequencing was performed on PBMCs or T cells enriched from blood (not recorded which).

The CDR3 coding sequence is TGTGCCAGCAGTGACTCAGGGGGCCATCAGCCCCAGCATTTT. It yields the protein CASSDSGGHQPQHF. The chain links TRBV2 to TRBJ1-5; TRBD1 agrees at 8 bases. Germline lookup yields CDR1 SNHLY and CDR2 FYNNEI. The CDR3 consists of 14 residues. J was trimmed by 5 bases and V by 3 bases; bases with no gene match: 3.